Listed below are T cell receptor beta chains from one sample, sequenced in a study of blood T cells in healthy people across ages. TCRdb ran MiXCR on the 5' RACE reads and lists one entry per CDR3 protein. The table shows fewer than 2,000,000 distinct CDR3 sequences, with about 32% occurring only once. What was sequenced was blood. These receptors came from a woman under 40 in good health. CDR3s include the opening cysteine and the closing phenylalanine or tryptophan. D genes are given only for firm matches. Rows may omit the clone size; those that give it use once, few, many or a size class.

D gene	J gene	clone size	V gene	CDR3 DNA	CDR3 protein
.	TRBJ1-1	.	TRBV20-1	TGCAGTGCTAACGGGGGTAAGGACACTGAAGCTTTCTTT	CSANGGKDTEAFF
.	TRBJ1-6	.	TRBV28	TGTGCCAGCAGTTTAAACCCGAAAAATAATTCACCCCTCCACTTT	CASSLNPKNNSPLHF
.	TRBJ1-2	.	TRBV7-9	TGTGCCAGCAGCCAATCTTCACGTAATTACAGGGACTATGGCTACACCTTC	CASSQSSRNYRDYGYTF
TRBD2	TRBJ2-5	.	TRBV4-1	TGCGCCAGCAGCCAAGTCCCCAGCGGGAGGTTCCAAGAGACCCAGTACTTC	CASSQVPSGRFQETQYF
.	TRBJ2-7	many	TRBV10-3	TGTGCCATCAGCGAGAGGTCAGGGGACTACGAGCAGTACTTC	CAISERSGDYEQYF
.	TRBJ1-1	few	TRBV7-9	TGTGCCAGCAGCTTAGTGTTTGTGAACACTGAAGCTTTCTTT	CASSLVFVNTEAFF
.	TRBJ2-1	.	TRBV20-1	TGCAGTGCTAGAGTCAGGGGTATGGGCGAGCAGTTCTTC	CSARVRGMGEQFF
TRBD2	TRBJ2-1	few	TRBV7-6	TGTGCCAGCAGCCCTTTCGGGGGGGAGGGCCCCTACAATGAGCAGTTCTTC	CASSPFGGEGPYNEQFF
TRBD1	TRBJ2-7	.	TRBV6-2/TRBV6-3	TGTGCCAGCCTTAAGGGGGCCAGGAACGAGCAGTACTTC	CASLKGARNEQYF
.	TRBJ2-3	once	TRBV2	TGTGCCAGCAGGAAAGGCCGAGGAACAGATACGCAGTATTTT	CASRKGRGTDTQYF
.	TRBJ2-7	many	TRBV6-2/TRBV6-3	TGTGCCAGCAGTTACGACCCTGGGAACGAGCAGTACTTC	CASSYDPGNEQYF
TRBD1	TRBJ2-7	.	TRBV7-6	TGTGCCAGCAGCTTATGGGAACAGGGGGCAGGCGAGCAGTACTTC	CASSLWEQGAGEQYF
.	TRBJ2-7	few	TRBV6-5	TGTGCCAGCAGTTACTCGGGGTACGACGAGCAGTACTTC	CASSYSGYDEQYF
.	TRBJ2-7	.	TRBV6-1	TGTGCCAGCAGTGAATTTGGGACGTACGAGCAGTACTTC	CASSEFGTYEQYF
.	TRBJ1-1	few	TRBV20-1	TGCAGTGCTAGAGGTATCACTGAAGCTTTCTTT	CSARGITEAFF
.	TRBJ1-2	.	TRBV2	TGTGCCAGCAGTGAAGAGTCCGGGTCAGGCGGTGGCTACACCTTC	CASSEESGSGGGYTF
TRBD2	TRBJ2-1	.	TRBV18	TGTGCCAGCTGGACCGGGACTAGCGGCAACAATGAGCAGTTCTTC	CASWTGTSGNNEQFF
.	TRBJ2-2	.	TRBV7-8	TGTGCCAGCAGAGCCCTGGGGGCTTCCGGGGAGCTGTTTTTT	CASRALGASGELFF
TRBD2	TRBJ2-3	few	TRBV7-2	TGTGCCAGCAGCCCAACCGGACTAGCGAGCACAGATACGCAGTATTTT	CASSPTGLASTDTQYF
TRBD1	TRBJ1-2	.	TRBV20-1	TGCAGTGCTTTCCTAAGGCCGGGGGACAGGGGGCAGGAATCTAACTATGGCTACACCTTC	CSAFLRPGDRGQESNYGYTF
.	TRBJ2-1	.	TRBV7-8	TGTGCCAGCAGCTTAGGCCGGACAGCCGCAAACAATGAGCAGTTCTTC	CASSLGRTAANNEQFF
TRBD1	TRBJ2-7	few	TRBV25-1	TGTGCCAGCAGGGACAGGGGTTCGGGCGAGCAGTACTTC	CASRDRGSGEQYF